This T cell receptor (beta chain) originates from a study of cytomegalovirus exposure and HLA in healthy donors. Study conclusions and caveats: Presence/absence analyses supposed approximately even sequencing depth among donors.

In regard to this clone: Its target is unknown. The same CDR3 also results from other DNA sequences found in this sample.

With 60 Vbeta and 13 Jbeta primers, the PCR was carried out. Some clones are missing from TCRdb's copy, which holds only in-frame ones; the method was immunoSEQ multiplex PCR. The profile shows approximately 97,000 clones, around 77% of them singletons. Germline-derived CDR1 and CDR2 are SGHRS and YFSETQ. Trimming took 0 bases from V and 8 from J, leaving 11 bases between them. The CDR3 is 14 amino acids. The sequenced sample consisted of PBMCs. V gene TRBV5-1 combines with J gene TRBJ2-2; maybe TRBD2 (5 bases). This clonotype was sampled from a male donor in good health and CMV-seropositive. This CDR3 reads CASSLDGGTGELFF. CDR3 DNA sequence: TGCGCCAGCAGCTTGGACGGAGGCACAGGGGAGCTGTTTTTT. The full variable domain, with the rest looked up from reference TRBV5-1 and TRBJ2-2, is KAGVTQTPRYLIKTRGQQVTLSCSPISGHRSVSWYQQTPGQGLQFLFEYFSETQRNKGNFPGRFSGRQFSNSRSEMNVSTLELGDSALYLCASSLDGGTGELFFGEGSRLTVL.